This T cell receptor beta chain was recorded in a study of blood T cell repertoires in COVID-19. Study in general: The United States, Italy and Spain were the sources of the acute and convalescent COVID-19 samples. From T cells, B-cell-depleted T cells, or PBMCs came the material, which was cDNA or gDNA.

Germline V gene sequence: CDR1 KGHDR, CDR2 SFDVKD. V was shortened by 2 bases and J by 5 bases, with 6 bases between the two germline ends. This CDR3 is 13 amino acids long. Source study methods: Amplification with reference gene primers provided the estimates of nucleated cell counts. The protocol was immunoSEQ multiplex PCR, while the TCRdb copy is restricted to in-frame clones and leaves out a portion. V and J calls and clone size are copied from that table; D and trimming were computed from the DNA. The sample yields some 160,000 clones, about 83% seen once. This clonotype was sampled from a man aged 70 or older who had recovered from COVID-19. The genes are TRBV24-1 and TRBJ2-1; no reliable D call. The sequenced sample consisted of peripheral blood. The CDR3 sequence: CATSDSTDNEQFF. The CDR3, as DNA: TGTGCCACCAGTGATTCCACAGACAATGAGCAGTTCTTC.